The 7 T cell receptor beta chains below come from one sample, sequenced in a study of Ad26.COV2.S vaccination and SARS-CoV-2 variants. The treatment: about 20 received Ad26.COV2.S at low or high dose, single or two shots; 5 received placebo; per-sample allocation not given. The investigators took samples on day 63 after the first vaccine or placebo injection. The data were produced by immunoSEQ multiplex PCR, yet TCRdb's version contains in-frame clones alone and is incomplete. The data show approximately 350,000 clones, roughly 87% seen once. Sequenced material: peripheral blood, taken in a trial of Ad26.COV2.S vaccine versus placebo. Receptors originate from a person between 18 and 59 years old who received the Ad26.COV2.S COVID-19 vaccine or a placebo.

The rearrangement links TRBV29-1 to TRBJ1-1; tentative D call: TRBD1 (6 bases). The V end lost 7 bases, the J end lost 6 bases, and 18 bases lay between the germline ends. From germline, CDR1 is SQVTM and CDR2 ANQGSEA. This CDR3 has 13 residues. This CDR3 reads CSAQRQVNPEAFF. The CDR3, as DNA: TGCAGCGCCCAAAGACAGGTTAACCCTGAAGCTTTCTTT. Using reference TRBV29-1 and TRBJ1-1 for the parts outside the CDR3, the full variable domain is SAVISQKPSRDICQRGTSLTIQCQVDSQVTMMFWYRQQPGQSLTLIATANQGSEATYESGFVIDKFPISRPNLTFSTLTVSNMSPEDSSIYLCSAQRQVNPEAFFGQGTRLTVV.

For this clone: The sample contains more than one DNA sequence encoding this CDR3. The chain recombines TRBV19 with TRBJ2-7; no clear D gene. Trimming left V 4 bases short and J 0 bases short, with 7 bases between. CDR3 length: 13 residues. CDR1 and CDR2 from the germline V gene are LNHDA and SQIVND (reference sequence). The DNA of the CDR3 is TGTGCCAGTAGTACGGGCGCCTCCTACGAGCAGTACTTC. Residues: CASSTGASYEQYF.

This clone was picked up a small number of times. The rearrangement uses TRBV11-2 and TRBJ1-3; TRBD1 might be the D (5 bases). In germline, CDR1 is SGHAT, CDR2 FQNNGV. This CDR3 is 12 amino acids long. Trimming pared 5 bases from V and 4 bases from J, leaving 6 bases between. CDR3 residues: CASSKGGNTIYF. CDR3 nucleotide sequence: TGTGCCAGCAGCAAGGGGGGAAACACCATATATTTT.

This chain links TRBV28 with TRBJ2-5; D remains unclear. Per germline, CDR1 MDHEN and CDR2 SYDVKM. V gave up 8 bases and J gave up 5 bases, with 18 bases separating them. CDR3 size: 14 residues. CDR3 protein: CASSPDLIRETQYF. The CDR3 bases are TGTGCCAGCTCCCCCGATTTGATCCGGGAGACCCAGTACTTC. Based on the CDR3 plus reference TRBV28 and TRBJ2-5, the full variable domain is DVKVTQSSRYLVKRTGEKVFLECVQDMDHENMFWYRQDPGLGLRLIYFSYDVKMKEKGDIPEGYSVSREKKERFSLILESASTNQTSMYLCASSPDLIRETQYFGPGTRLLVL.

V usage is TRBV7-9 and J usage is TRBJ1-4; no firm D call. The germline CDR1 and CDR2 sequences are SEHNR and FQNEAQ (reference sequence). Trimming took off 1 base at V and 1 base at J, with 16 bases between the two ends. This CDR3 contains 18 residues. The DNA for the CDR3 is TGTGCCAGCAGCTTAGTAGCAGGCCACAAATTAACTAATGAAAAACTGTTTTTT. Its translation is CASSLVAGHKLTNEKLFF.

V usage is TRBV3-1 (or the pseudogene TRBV3-2) and J usage is TRBJ1-2; 7 bases agree with TRBD1. Germline lookup yields CDR1 LGHDT and CDR2 YNNKEL (reference sequence). This CDR3 is built from 17 residues. With V trimmed by 1 base and J by 1 base, 9 bases remained unmatched. The CDR3 is CASSQVPGTAINYGYTF. The CDR3 DNA follows: TGTGCCAGCAGCCAAGTTCCCGGGACAGCGATTAACTATGGCTACACCTTC.

The chain recombines TRBV6-2 or TRBV6-3 with TRBJ1-5; 11 bases fit TRBD1. The V segment lost 2 bases and the J segment 6 bases; nucleotides outside the gene matches: 3. The CDR3 extends over 15 amino acids. Germline CDR1 and CDR2: MNHEY and SVGEGT. CDR3 sequence: CASSYPGTGGQPQHF. As DNA, the CDR3 is TGTGCCAGCAGTTACCCCGGGACAGGGGGTCAGCCCCAGCATTTT.